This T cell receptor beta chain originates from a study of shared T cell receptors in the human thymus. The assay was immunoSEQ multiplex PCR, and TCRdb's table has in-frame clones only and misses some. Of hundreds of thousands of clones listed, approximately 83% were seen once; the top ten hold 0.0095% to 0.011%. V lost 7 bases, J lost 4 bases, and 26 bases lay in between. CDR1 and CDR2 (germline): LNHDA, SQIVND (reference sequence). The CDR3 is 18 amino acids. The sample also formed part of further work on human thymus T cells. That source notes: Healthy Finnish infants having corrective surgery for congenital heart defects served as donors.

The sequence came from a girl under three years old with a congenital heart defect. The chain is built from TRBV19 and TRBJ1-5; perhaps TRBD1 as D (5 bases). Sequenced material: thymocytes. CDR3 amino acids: CASNLSLGPRAPNQPQHF. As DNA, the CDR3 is TGTGCCAGTAATTTAAGTTTAGGCCCCAGGGCACCTAATCAGCCCCAGCATTTT.